This T cell receptor (beta chain) was documented in a study of T cell repertoires in cytomegalovirus infection. Study-wide context: In the study, CMV epitopes included recently identified HLA-C-restricted and well-studied HLA-B-restricted ones. Both a matching HLA type and CMV infection were indicated by public TCR beta signatures. Findings of the study overall: There were HLA-C-restricted CMV-specific TCR beta clonotypes dominating the ex vivo response. Totalled public TCR beta family frequency picked out people who carried CMV plus the relevant HLA.

There are 14 residues in the CDR3. The J segment lost 2 bases and the V segment lost 4 bases, leaving 5 bases of the junction unmatched. Germline V lookup: CDR1 SGHVS, CDR2 FQNEAQ. TCRdb ran MiXCR on the reads and lists one entry per CDR3 protein. The repertoire holds 450,000 to 650,000 distinct CDR3 sequences, with over 35% as singletons. In this sample, this clonotype turned up a few times. Its antigen is unknown. The rearrangement uses TRBV7-8 and TRBJ2-7, with 7 positions matching TRBD2. This clonotype was sampled from a human donor in good health (CMV status not recorded). Some clones in this sample may be carry-over from other donors' samples. The sequencing here drew on cultured PBMCs, taken from culture after CMV antigen stimulation. For the CDR3, the DNA is TGTGCCAGCAGCTACCCTAGCGGACCCTACGAGCAGTACTTC. It is translated as CASSYPSGPYEQYF.